The present entry profiles one TCR beta chain with its context. The V gene lost 10 bases and the J gene lost 2 bases, with 19 bases spanning the gap. Germline CDR1 is ENHRY and CDR2 is SYGVKD. The CDR3 totals 15 residues. The data derive from a study of cytomegalovirus exposure and HLA in healthy donors. The study ran its PCR with 60 Vbeta and 13 Jbeta primers. Sequencing was performed with immunoSEQ multiplex PCR; in TCRdb, only in-frame clones are kept and a portion is missing. The sample shows around 70,000 clones, more than 60% of them seen only once. The receptor comes from a male donor in good health and CMV-seropositive. This chain links TRBV10-3 with TRBJ2-3, with D perhaps TRBD2 (5 bases). Sequencing used PBMCs. CDR3 region: CATSPKEVHTDTQYF. Here the CDR3 DNA reads TGTGCCACCTCCCCTAAGGAGGTGCACACAGATACGCAGTATTTT.